Listed here are 27 T cell receptor beta chains from one sample, sequenced in a study of identical twins. TCRdb re-called the 5' RACE reads with MiXCR, one entry per CDR3 protein. This sample has fewer than 650,000 distinct CDR3 sequences, with around 9.6% found just once. The sample was also reused in another study, on yellow fever vaccine responses in identical twins.

Sequences were obtained from PBMCs. These receptors all come from a woman aged 18-29 years in good health.

The gene calls are TRBV6-2 or TRBV6-3 and TRBJ2-7; D is possibly TRBD2 (7 bases). CDR1 MNHEY and CDR2 SVGEGT come from the germline V gene. The CDR3 has 15 residues. Trimming cost V 2 bases and J 4 bases, with 15 bases left between them. The CDR3 bases are TGTGCCAGCAGTTACGGGGGGGGCACAAAATACGAGCAGTACTTC. Its translation: CASSYGGGTKYEQYF.

V gene TRBV9 combines with J gene TRBJ1-1, with 7 positions matching TRBD1. The CDR3 totals 16 residues. Germline V gives CDR1 SGDLS, CDR2 YYNGEE. J was trimmed by 0 bases and V by 3 bases; bases with no gene match: 8. The CDR3 spells CASSATTTGLNTEAFF. The DNA of the CDR3 is TGTGCCAGCAGCGCCACAACGACAGGGCTGAACACTGAAGCTTTCTTT.

This rearrangement joins TRBV6-2 or TRBV6-3 to TRBJ2-1; 14 bases are a match to TRBD2. This CDR3 comprises 15 residues. Germline CDR1 and CDR2: MNHEY and SVGEGT. After removal of 6 bases from V and 10 bases from J, the junction contained 8 bases not matched to a gene. This chain's CDR3 is CASSRGLAGGSEQFF. The CDR3 DNA is TGTGCCAGCAGCCGAGGACTAGCGGGAGGCTCCGAGCAGTTCTTC.

To note about this clonotype: Relative to the germline gene, one junction end is altered; a read error may explain this. This sequence joins TRBV7-2 and TRBJ2-1; D remains ambiguous. The CDR3 is 14 residues long. Germline-derived CDR1 and CDR2 are SGHTA and FQGNSA. The CDR3 region is CASSLGRAYTEQFF. The CDR3 DNA is TGTGCCAGCAGCTTAGGCAGAGCATACACTGAGCAGTTCTTC.

In its sample, this clonotype was seen a few times. The chain uses TRBV7-6 and TRBJ2-3; D not certain. With 4 bases removed from V and 2 bases from J, the gap between germline ends came to 22 bases. The CDR3 loop spans 18 amino acids. Germline-derived CDR1 and CDR2 are SGHVS and FNYEAQ. CDR3 sequence: CASSCKVVWWGTTDTQYF. The CDR3 coding sequence is TGTGCCAGCAGCTGCAAGGTCGTATGGTGGGGTACCACAGATACGCAGTATTTT.

This clonotype came up a few times. The chain is built from TRBV10-1 and TRBJ2-3, with 8 bases that match TRBD1. Trimming took 8 bases from V and 1 from J; bases not matched to a gene: 14. The germline gives CDR1 WNHNN, CDR2 SYGVQD (reference sequence). The CDR3 has 17 amino acids. The CDR3 is CASANLGTGERTDTQYF. The CDR3 DNA reads TGCGCCAGCGCTAACCTCGGGACAGGAGAACGCACAGATACGCAGTATTTT.

V gene TRBV30 combines with J gene TRBJ2-5; 7 bases match TRBD2. Germline values: CDR1 GTSNPN, CDR2 SVGIG (reference sequence). CDR3 length: 14 amino acids. The J segment lost 5 bases and the V segment lost 3 bases, leaving 9 bases of the junction unmatched. This CDR3 reads CAWSRGRGGETQYF. The CDR3 region has the DNA TGTGCCTGGAGCCGAGGTCGGGGAGGGGAGACCCAGTACTTC.

This clonotype was counted ten times or more. V and J are TRBV29-1 and TRBJ2-4; D gene ambiguous. The germline V gene has CDR1 SQVTM and CDR2 ANQGSEA. V was clipped by 4 bases and J by 0 bases, with 10 bases between them. The CDR3 is 14 residues long. CDR3 nucleotide sequence: TGCAGCGTTGGAGGAGAAACAGCCAAAAACATTCAGTACTTC. It is translated as CSVGGETAKNIQYF.

This clonotype has ten or more counts. The rearrangement uses TRBV27 and TRBJ2-1, with 11 positions matching TRBD2. Trimming at V came to 4 bases and at J to 13 bases, leaving 6 bases not matched to a gene. Germline CDR1 is MNHEY and CDR2 is SMNVEV (reference sequence). The CDR3 totals 13 residues. CDR3 sequence reads: CASSWGSGRGQFF. DNA for the CDR3: TGTGCCAGCAGTTGGGGTAGCGGGAGGGGTCAGTTCTTC.

The rearrangement uses TRBV18 and TRBJ1-5; possible D gene TRBD1, 5 bases. CDR1 and CDR2 (germline): KGHSH, LQKENI. Trimming removed 2 bases from V and 0 bases from J, with 8 bases in between. This CDR3 is 15 amino acids long. The CDR3 DNA sequence: TGTGCCAGCTCACCAAGGGACGGTAGCAATCAGCCCCAGCATTTT. Protein product: CASSPRDGSNQPQHF.

This clonotype was picked up a small number of times. The chain uses TRBV7-2 and TRBJ2-4; 8 positions agree with TRBD1. The J segment lost 9 bases and the V segment lost 0 bases, leaving 13 bases of the junction unmatched. Germline CDR1 is SGHTA and CDR2 is FQGNSA. The CDR3 is 17 residues long. The CDR3 DNA sequence: TGTGCCAGCAGCTTAGCGCCAGGGGGCATTGAAATATCCATTCAGTACTTC. Its translation: CASSLAPGGIEISIQYF.

This clonotype has at least ten counts. The chain carries TRBV28 and TRBJ1-5; tentatively, D is TRBD1 (6 bases). CDR1 is MDHEN, CDR2 SYDVKM, per germline. Trimming took off 5 bases at V and 4 bases at J, with 12 bases between the two ends. The CDR3 length is 14 residues. The CDR3: CASSPGTKNQPQHF. In nucleotides, the CDR3 is TGTGCCAGCAGTCCCGGGACAAAGAATCAGCCCCAGCATTTT.

The rearrangement uses TRBV29-1 and TRBJ2-1, with 8 bases aligning to TRBD2. The CDR3 loop spans 14 amino acids. Germline V CDR1 and CDR2: SQVTM, ANQGSEA. Losses at the gene ends were 6 bases for V and 2 bases for J; bases not matched to a gene: 6. The CDR3 protein is CSVPGLGTYNEQFF. The CDR3 coding sequence is TGCAGCGTCCCGGGACTAGGAACCTACAATGAGCAGTTCTTC.

This clonotype was observed a handful of times. The chain uses TRBV20-1 and TRBJ2-1, with D unclear. This CDR3 is built from 11 residues. Trimming removed 1 base at V and 7 bases at J, with 5 bases between. CDR1 DFQATT and CDR2 SNEGSKA come from the germline V gene (reference sequence). CDR3 in DNA: TGCAGTGCTAGAGTCCCAAATGAGCAGTTCTTC. The encoded protein is CSARVPNEQFF.

This clonotype was seen ten or more times. The genes are TRBV20-1 and TRBJ2-3, with 7 bases fitting TRBD1. CDR1 and CDR2 from the germline V gene are DFQATT and SNEGSKA (reference sequence). The V gene end was trimmed by 0 bases and the J gene end by 3 bases; junction bases not matched to a gene: 9. This CDR3 contains 16 residues. The CDR3 here is CSARDFRWDRTDTQYF. Here the CDR3 DNA reads TGCAGTGCTAGAGATTTTCGATGGGACAGAACAGATACGCAGTATTTT.

This chain connects TRBV18 to TRBJ1-2; D is ambiguous. The CDR3 has 13 amino acids. Trimming stripped 3 bases from V and 4 bases from J, with 9 bases between. Germline CDR1 and CDR2: KGHSH and LQKENI. CDR3: CASSPDEGYGYTF. The CDR3 coding sequence is TGTGCCAGCTCACCGGACGAGGGCTATGGCTACACCTTC.

This clonotype was seen repeatedly, ten times or more. V and J are TRBV5-5 and TRBJ2-7; the match to TRBD1 covers 9 bases. The CDR3 is made up of 14 amino acids. Germline lookup yields CDR1 SGHKS and CDR2 YYEKEE (reference sequence). V gave up 5 bases and J gave up 3 bases; unmatched junction bases: 6. CDR3 residues: CASRPGQGDYEQYF. CDR3 DNA: TGTGCCAGCAGGCCGGGACAGGGTGACTACGAGCAGTACTTC.

This clonotype showed up just a few times. The chain links TRBV6-5 to TRBJ2-2; possible D gene TRBD2, 6 bases. CDR1 MNHEY and CDR2 SVGAGI come from the germline V gene. V lost 0 bases and J lost 7, with 9 bases in between. The CDR3 length is 14 residues. CDR3 in amino acids: CASSYSGGNGELFF. CDR3 nucleotides: TGTGCCAGCAGTTACTCGGGGGGTAACGGGGAGCTGTTTTTT.

This clonotype was counted ten times or more. The rearrangement uses TRBV27 and TRBJ1-1; D remains ambiguous. The CDR3 length is 18 residues. Germline lookup yields CDR1 MNHEY and CDR2 SMNVEV (reference sequence). Trimming took off 5 bases at V and 1 base at J, with 23 bases between the two ends. This chain's CDR3 is CASSPEFLVRRSNTEAFF. The CDR3 DNA follows: TGTGCCAGCAGTCCCGAGTTCTTAGTACGGAGGTCGAACACTGAAGCTTTCTTT.

The chain employs TRBV4-3 and TRBJ2-3; D is uncertain. V was clipped by 0 bases and J by 5 bases, with 6 bases between them. The CDR3 contains 13 residues. Germline loops: CDR1 LGHNA, CDR2 YSLEER. CDR3 sequence: CASSQDVGDTQYF. CDR3 bases: TGCGCCAGCAGCCAAGATGTAGGAGATACGCAGTATTTT.

The chain employs TRBV12-3 or TRBV12-4 and TRBJ1-6; the D gene is possibly TRBD1 (6 bases). V was shortened by 1 base and J by 10 bases, with 14 bases between the two germline ends. The CDR3 runs 15 residues. Here the CDR3 reads CASSLGGGGGSPLHF. CDR3 DNA: TGTGCCAGCAGTTTAGGAGGGGGGGGCGGCTCACCCCTCCACTTT.

The rearrangement joins TRBV28 to TRBJ2-7; the match to TRBD2 covers 13 bases. Germline CDR1 MDHEN, CDR2 SYDVKM. There are 15 residues in the CDR3. V lost 6 bases, J lost 9 bases, and 11 bases stayed unmatched. The CDR3, as DNA: TGTGCCAGCAGACTCCCGGGACTAGCGGGATTTGGGCAGTACTTC. Translating it yields CASRLPGLAGFGQYF.

In its sample, this clonotype was seen a few times. In DNA, the CDR3 is TGCGCCAGCGTCTCGGGGGTCGGGGTTTACGACAATGAGCAGTTCTTC. This gives the protein CASVSGVGVYDNEQFF. The rearrangement links TRBV5-1 to TRBJ2-1, with D possibly being TRBD2 (6 bases). Trimming left V 7 bases short and J 5 bases short, with 22 bases between. This CDR3 comprises 16 residues. Germline CDR1 is SGHRS and CDR2 is YFSETQ.

This clonotype was found many times. V usage is TRBV24-1 and J usage is TRBJ1-5; 10 nucleotides line up with TRBD1. V dropped 5 bases and J dropped 4; count of bases not matched to a gene: 7. This CDR3 spans 16 amino acids. CDR1 and CDR2 (germline): KGHDR, SFDVKD. The chain's CDR3 is CATSGPGTGVNQPQHF. CDR3 coding DNA: TGTGCCACCAGTGGTCCCGGGACAGGGGTTAATCAGCCCCAGCATTTT.

The chain is built from TRBV5-1 and TRBJ2-3; 14 bases line up with TRBD2. The CDR3 contains 19 residues. The germline V gene encodes CDR1 SGHRS and CDR2 YFSETQ. The junction had 6 bases not matched to a gene; V was cut back by 0 bases and J by 0 bases. CDR3 nucleotide sequence: TGCGCCAGCAGCTTGGGACTAGCGGGAGGGCCCGGGAGCACAGATACGCAGTATTTT. It translates to CASSLGLAGGPGSTDTQYF.

The rearrangement uses TRBV28 and TRBJ2-7; D is possibly TRBD2 (6 bases). V lost 5 bases to trimming and J lost 0 bases, with 17 bases between them. CDR1 is MDHEN and CDR2 is SYDVKM in the germline V gene. This CDR3 has 16 residues. The CDR3 spells CASSVPGDGSSYEQYF. DNA of the CDR3: TGTGCCAGCAGTGTTCCTGGGGACGGGAGCTCCTACGAGCAGTACTTC.

In this sample, this clonotype turned up a few times. The chain uses TRBV27 and TRBJ1-1; 7 positions match TRBD1. The CDR3 extends over 12 amino acids. V was pared by 6 bases and J by 11 bases, with 9 bases of the junction left unmatched. Germline CDR1 reads MNHEY; CDR2 reads SMNVEV (reference sequence). In DNA, the CDR3 is TGTGCCAGCAGGGGGGACAGCGGATCTGCTTTCTTT. It encodes CASRGDSGSAFF.